The sample holds a few counts of the clone carrying this T cell receptor (beta chain). First-strand cDNA relied on TRAV- and TRBV-specific primers spanning alpha and beta chains. The authors amplified TCRs for approximately 18 PCR cycles with a constant-region primer and a V-primer adapter. Each CDR3 protein is one row after TCRdb ran MiXCR on the reads. The table has roughly 17,000 distinct CDR3 sequences, around three quarters seen once. This entry comes from a study of low-dose radiotherapy and immunotherapy resistance in tumors. Whole-study context: Fractions of 0.5 Gy went to Cohort 1 every 2 weeks, totaling 6.5 Gy. Intravenous cyclophosphamide 200 mg/m2 was given every two weeks, one day before radiation and immunotherapy.

In germline, CDR1 is LGHDT, CDR2 YNNKEL (reference sequence). The CDR3 covers 16 residues. The V segment lost 1 base and the J segment 4 bases; nucleotides outside the gene matches: 6. Donors received a regimen that comprised nivolumab, ipilimumab, aspirin, low-dose cyclophosphamide and low-dose radiotherapy. Eligibility criteria specified advanced solid malignancies devoid of tumor-infiltrating lymphocytes. The J gene is TRBJ2-7, the V gene TRBV3-1; 11 bases line up with TRBD2. The TCR originated in a human donor with advanced metastatic prostate, ovarian, gallbladder or colorectal cancer (not recorded which). This table probably holds off-target reads from a library built for another chain. The CDR3 is CASSQGTSGSPYEQYF. The DNA of the CDR3 is TGTGCCAGCAGCCAAGGTACTAGCGGGAGTCCGTACGAGCAGTACTTC.